The present T cell receptor beta chain was sequenced within a study of OX40 agonist ivuxolimab in advanced cancers. Study-wide background: Patients were treated with intravenous ivuxolimab, dosed at 0.01 to 10 mg/kg and infused every 2 weeks. Age averaged roughly 60 years (range 23 to 79), and roughly 80% were male.

After removal of 3 bases from V and 2 bases from J, the junction contained 3 bases not matched to a gene. Per the germline V gene, CDR1 is KGHSH and CDR2 is LQKENI. The CDR3 sequence is 16 residues long. Using immunoSEQ multiplex PCR, the repertoire was profiled, and TCRdb retains in-frame clones only, with some absent. This sample has around 84,000 clones; under 95% occur once, and the top ten carry 0.43%. The TCR comes from an adult with an advanced solid tumor such as melanoma, head and neck, liver or kidney cancer. The genes are TRBV18 and TRBJ2-6; TRBD2 aligns across 8 bases. Sequenced here: CD4+ or CD8+ T cells sorted from blood, sampled in a trial of the OX40 agonist ivuxolimab. CDR3 sequence: CASSPPTSAGANVLTF. The CDR3 DNA is TGTGCCAGCTCACCCCCGACTAGCGCTGGGGCCAACGTCCTGACTTTC.